What follows describes a single TCR beta chain. This record comes from a study of blood T cell repertoires in COVID-19. Background on the study: COVID-19 samples, acute and convalescent, were from the United States, Italy and Spain. T cells, B-cell-depleted T cells, or PBMCs supplied cDNA or gDNA.

Per the study methods: Quantification of nucleated cells was approximated via reference gene primer amplification. Produced via immunoSEQ multiplex PCR; TCRdb's table is partial and in-frame only. V and J calls plus clone size are reproduced from that table; the DNA served to infer D and trimming. The sample includes 60,000 to 85,000 clones, approximately 80% of them seen just once. V trimming: 1 base; J trimming: 5 bases; junction bases outside the gene matches: 2. This CDR3 has 14 residues. Germline V CDR1 and CDR2: SGHRS, YFSETQ. The chain couples TRBV5-1 to TRBJ1-4; 7 nucleotides align to TRBD1. Sequenced material: peripheral blood. This TCR was sampled from a man older than 75 with acute or convalescent COVID-19. Here the CDR3 DNA reads TGCGCCAGCAGCTTGTTACAGGGGAATGAAAAACTGTTTTTT. Protein product: CASSLLQGNEKLFF.